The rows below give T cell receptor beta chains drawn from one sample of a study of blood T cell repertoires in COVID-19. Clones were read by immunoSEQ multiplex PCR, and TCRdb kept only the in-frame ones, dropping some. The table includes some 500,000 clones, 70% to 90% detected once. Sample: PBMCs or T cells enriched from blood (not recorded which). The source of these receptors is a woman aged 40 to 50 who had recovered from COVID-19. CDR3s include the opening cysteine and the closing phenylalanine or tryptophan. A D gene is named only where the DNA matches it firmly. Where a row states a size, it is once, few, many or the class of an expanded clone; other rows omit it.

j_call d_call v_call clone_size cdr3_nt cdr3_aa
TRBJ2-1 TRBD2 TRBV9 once TGTGCCAGCAGCGTAGTGGGGACTAGCGAAGGCGAGCAGTTCTTC CASSVVGTSEGEQFF
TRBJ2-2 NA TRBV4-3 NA TGCGCCAGCAGCCAAGAGAGAACCGGGGAGCTGTTTTTT CASSQERTGELFF
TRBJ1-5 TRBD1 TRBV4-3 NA TGCGCCAGCAGCCAAGAGACAGGGAATCAGCCCCAGCATTTT CASSQETGNQPQHF
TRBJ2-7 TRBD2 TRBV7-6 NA TGTGCCAGCAGCGGGACTAGTTCCTACGAGCAGTACTTC CASSGTSSYEQYF
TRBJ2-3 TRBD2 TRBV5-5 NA TGTGCCAGCAGCTACCAGGCGGGAGGGGGGACAGATACGCAGTATTTT CASSYQAGGGTDTQYF
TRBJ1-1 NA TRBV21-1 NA TGTGCCAGCAGCCCAGGGGCAGGCGTGAACACTGAAGCTTTCTTT CASSPGAGVNTEAFF
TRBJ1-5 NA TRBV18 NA TGTGCCAGCTCACCTTATAGCAATCAGCCCCAGCATTTT CASSPYSNQPQHF
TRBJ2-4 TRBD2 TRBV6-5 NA TGTGCCAGCAGCCAACTAGCGGGAGTCAAAAACATTCAGTACTTC CASSQLAGVKNIQYF
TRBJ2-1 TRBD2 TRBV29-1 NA TGCAGCGTTGATATTCGGGAGCCGGGGGGTGAGCAGTTCTTC CSVDIREPGGEQFF
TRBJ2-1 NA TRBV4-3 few TGCGCCAGCAGCCAAGATCTTCTGAGCTCCTACAATGAGCAGTTCTTC CASSQDLLSSYNEQFF
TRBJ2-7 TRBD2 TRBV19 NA TGTGCCAGTAGTCCCCGACTAGCGGGAGCGGTCGAGCAGTACTTC CASSPRLAGAVEQYF
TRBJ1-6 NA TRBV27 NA TGTGCCAGCAGGACCGGACAGCATAATTCACCCCTCCACTTT CASRTGQHNSPLHF
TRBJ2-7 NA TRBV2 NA TGTGCCAGCAGTAGGGACAAGGGGAACTACGAGCAGTACTTC CASSRDKGNYEQYF
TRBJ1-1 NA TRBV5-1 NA TGCGCCAGCAGACTTGAGTCGATAAACACTGAAGCTTTCTTT CASRLESINTEAFF
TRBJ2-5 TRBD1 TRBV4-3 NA TGCGCCAGCAGCCAGATTACAGGGGTCCAAGAGACCCAGTACTTC CASSQITGVQETQYF
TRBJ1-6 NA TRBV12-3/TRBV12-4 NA TGTGCCAGCAGTTTAGACAAAATTCTTCCCCTCCACTTT CASSLDKILPLHF
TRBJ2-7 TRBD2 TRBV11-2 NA TGTGCCAGCAGCTCGGGACTAGCGGGAGCCAAGCAGTACTTC CASSSGLAGAKQYF
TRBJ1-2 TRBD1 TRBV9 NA TGTGCCAGCAGCGGATTGACAGGGAACTATGGCTACACCTTC CASSGLTGNYGYTF
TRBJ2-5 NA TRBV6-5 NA TGTGCCAGCACGTTCAAGGCGGGGCGCCAAGAGACCCAGTACTTC CASTFKAGRQETQYF
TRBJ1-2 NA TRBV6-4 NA TGTGCCAGCAGTGGAATGGCCTATGGCTACACCTTC CASSGMAYGYTF
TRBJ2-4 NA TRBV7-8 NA TGTGCCAGCAGCTTAGTGGGGGAGGGGGACATTCAGTACTTC CASSLVGEGDIQYF
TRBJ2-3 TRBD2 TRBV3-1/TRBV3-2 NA TGTGCCAGCCCCCGTAGCGGGAGAACAGATACGCAGTATTTT CASPRSGRTDTQYF
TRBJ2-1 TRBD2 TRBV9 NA TGTGCCAGCAGCCGTAGTTGGGAGGGTGAGCAGTTCTTC CASSRSWEGEQFF
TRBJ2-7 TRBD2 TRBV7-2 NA TGTGCCAGCAGCCCTATTTCTAGCGGGAGGGCTTCCTACGAGCAGTACTTC CASSPISSGRASYEQYF
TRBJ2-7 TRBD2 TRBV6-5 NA TGTGCCAGCAGTTACTTCCCTAAGACTAGCGGCGAGCAGTACTTC CASSYFPKTSGEQYF
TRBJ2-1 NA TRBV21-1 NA TGTGCCAGCAGCAAATATCTGCGGGGTGAGCAGTTCTTC CASSKYLRGEQFF
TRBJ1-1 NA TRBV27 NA TGTGCCAGCAGCCGACTTGACAGCCGCACTGAAGCTTTCTTT CASSRLDSRTEAFF
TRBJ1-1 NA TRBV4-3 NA TGCGCCAGCAGCCGCGGGCCGACGAACACTGAAGCTTTCTTT CASSRGPTNTEAFF
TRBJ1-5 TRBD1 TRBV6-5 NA TGTGCCAGCAGCAACCCAGTGCAGGGGGCTCCCCAGCATTTT CASSNPVQGAPQHF
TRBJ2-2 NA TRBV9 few TGTGCCAGCAGCGTAGCGAGTTTCGGGGAGCTGTTTTTT CASSVASFGELFF
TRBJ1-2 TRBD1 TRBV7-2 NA TGTGCCAGCAGTCAACGGAAGACAGGGCGGCTGCACTATGGCTACACCTTC CASSQRKTGRLHYGYTF
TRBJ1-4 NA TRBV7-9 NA TGTGCCAGCAGCTCCTCCACTTCGAATGAAAAACTGTTTTTT CASSSSTSNEKLFF